This TCR beta chain was observed in a study of blood T cell repertoires in COVID-19. Study in general: Samples taken during acute and convalescent COVID-19 were collected in the United States, Italy and Spain. PBMCs, B-cell-depleted T cells, or T cells were the source of the cDNA or gDNA that made up the material.

Trimming pared 2 bases from V and 1 base from J, leaving 12 bases between. Germline CDR1 reads MNHEY; CDR2 reads SVGAGI. The CDR3 extends over 16 amino acids. In the original workflow: Scientists estimated how many nucleated cells there were by amplifying reference gene primers. Libraries were prepared by immunoSEQ multiplex PCR; TCRdb keeps only in-frame clonotypes and omits some of them. V and J calls and clone size are as listed in that table; D and trimming were resolved from the DNA. The sample lists under 300,000 clones, 88% occurring once. The receptor's source is a woman aged 40 to 50 who had recovered from COVID-19. Material for sequencing was peripheral blood. The rearrangement links TRBV6-5 to TRBJ2-1; D perhaps matches TRBD1 (6 bases). The CDR3, as DNA: TGTGCCAGCAGTTACCCTGCAGGGGAGTCCTACAATGAGCAGTTCTTC. It codes for CASSYPAGESYNEQFF.